This T cell receptor (beta chain) was sequenced for a study of technical replicates of blood from a few donors. Sequencing used immunoSEQ multiplex PCR; TCRdb keeps in-frame clones, though not all of them. The repertoire consists of around 80,000 clones, with 93% occurring once and the leading ten covering less than 0.3%. Germline-derived CDR1 and CDR2 are MNHEY and SMNVEV (reference sequence). Germline trimming cut 5 bases from V and 4 bases from J; bases unmatched to any gene: 10. This CDR3 comprises 15 residues. This sequence joins TRBV27 and TRBJ1-1, with TRBD1 identical over 7 bases. The sequencing input was T cells isolated from PBMCs. The TCR sequence derives from a human donor in good health. The CDR3 reads CASSVTQGKSTEAFF. CDR3 DNA: TGTGCCAGCAGTGTAACACAGGGGAAGAGCACTGAAGCTTTCTTT.